This TCR beta chain is from a study of vaccination and CD4 T cells after COVID-19. A word on this clonotype: The antigen remains unidentified.

Germline CDR1 reads SQVTM; CDR2 reads ANQGSEA. This CDR3 comprises 12 residues. V shed 8 bases, J shed 0 bases, and the junction held 4 bases outside the gene matches. Cultured CD4+ T-cell DNA underwent Oncomine TCR Beta short-read sequencing. TCRdb used MiXCR to reprocess the PCR reads, holding one entry per CDR3 protein. The data hold roughly 16,000 distinct CDR3 sequences, with roughly 45% observed a single time. As to treatment: roughly 10-day PBMC culture with coronavirus spike peptide pools or control peptides (ViraFEST assay). Wells that each held fewer than 2.5 million PBMCs were cultured with 9.5 to 10 IU/ml IL-2 and approximately 9.5 ug/ml peptide pools.

The material sequenced was CD4+ T cells from blood, cultured in vitro, taken before SARS-CoV-2 vaccination. This rearrangement joins TRBV29-1 to TRBJ2-7; 7 positions match TRBD1. The source of this sequence is a human donor who had recovered from COVID-19. In nucleotides, the CDR3 is TGCAGCCCCACAGGGGTCTCCTACGAGCAGTACTTC. Protein product: CSPTGVSYEQYF.